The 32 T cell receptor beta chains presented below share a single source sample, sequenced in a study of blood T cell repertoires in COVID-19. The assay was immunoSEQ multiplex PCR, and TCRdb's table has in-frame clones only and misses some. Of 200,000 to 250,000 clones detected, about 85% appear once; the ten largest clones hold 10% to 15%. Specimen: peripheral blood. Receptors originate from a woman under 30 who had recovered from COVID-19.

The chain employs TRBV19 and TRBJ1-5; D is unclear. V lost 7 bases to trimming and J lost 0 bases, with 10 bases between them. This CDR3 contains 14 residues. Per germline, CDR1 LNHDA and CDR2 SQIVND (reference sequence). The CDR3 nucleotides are TGTGCCAGTAAGGAGGGTCGTAGCAATCAGCCCCAGCATTTT. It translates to CASKEGRSNQPQHF.

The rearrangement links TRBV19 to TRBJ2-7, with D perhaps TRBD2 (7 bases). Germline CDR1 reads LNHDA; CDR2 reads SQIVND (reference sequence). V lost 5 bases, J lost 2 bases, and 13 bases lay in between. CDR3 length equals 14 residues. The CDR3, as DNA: TGTGCCAGTAGTTTGGGGGGGGCCGCCTACGAGCAGTACTTC. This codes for CASSLGGAAYEQYF.

CDR3 DNA sequence: TGTGCCAGCCGAGGACAGAGCTCCTACAATGAGCAGTTCTTC. Translated, it gives CASRGQSSYNEQFF. The chain links TRBV27 to TRBJ2-1, with a weak D call TRBD1 (6 bases). Looked up from germline, CDR1 is MNHEY and CDR2 is SMNVEV (reference sequence). Trimming pared 8 bases from V and 0 bases from J, leaving 11 bases between. The CDR3 is made up of 14 amino acids.

DNA for the CDR3: TGTGCCAGCTCCCCGGGGAGGGGTATGAATGAGCAGTTCTTC. This codes for CASSPGRGMNEQFF. J is TRBJ2-1 and V is TRBV11-3; 7 bases line up with TRBD2. With 8 bases clipped from V and 7 bases from J, the junction kept 11 bases outside the gene matches. This CDR3 spans 14 amino acids. CDR1 and CDR2 from the germline V gene are SGHNT and YENEEA.

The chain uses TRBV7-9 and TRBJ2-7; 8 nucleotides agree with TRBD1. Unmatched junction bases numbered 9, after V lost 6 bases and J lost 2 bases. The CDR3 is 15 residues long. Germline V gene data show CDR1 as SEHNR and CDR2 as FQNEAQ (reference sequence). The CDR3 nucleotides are TGTGCCAGCAGTCGCCCCCGGACAGGGACCTACGAGCAGTACTTC. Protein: CASSRPRTGTYEQYF. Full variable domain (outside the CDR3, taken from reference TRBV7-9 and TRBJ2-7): DTGVSQNPRHKITKRGQNVTFRCDPISEHNRLYWYRQTLGQGPEFLTYFQNEAQLEKSRLLSDRFSAERPKGSFSTLEIQRTEQGDSAMYLCASSRPRTGTYEQYFGPGTRLTVT.

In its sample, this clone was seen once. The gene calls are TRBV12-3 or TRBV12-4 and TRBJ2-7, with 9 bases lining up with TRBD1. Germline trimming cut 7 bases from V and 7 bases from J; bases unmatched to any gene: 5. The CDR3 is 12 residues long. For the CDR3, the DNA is TGTGCCAGCAAAGACAGGGGGTTGGAGCAGTACTTC. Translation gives CASKDRGLEQYF.

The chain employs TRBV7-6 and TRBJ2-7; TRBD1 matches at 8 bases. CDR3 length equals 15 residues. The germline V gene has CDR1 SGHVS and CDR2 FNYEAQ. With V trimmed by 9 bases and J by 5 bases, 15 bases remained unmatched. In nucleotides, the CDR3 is TGTGCCAGTCGGTTAACGACAGGGGAAGGTGACGAGCAGTACTTC. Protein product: CASRLTTGEGDEQYF.

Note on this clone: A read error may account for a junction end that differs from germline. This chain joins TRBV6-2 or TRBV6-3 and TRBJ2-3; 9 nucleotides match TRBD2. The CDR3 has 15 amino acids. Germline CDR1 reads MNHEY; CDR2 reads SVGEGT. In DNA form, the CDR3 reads TGTGCCAGCAGTTTCTTTAGCGGGAGCATAGATACGCAGTATTTT. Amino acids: CASSFFSGSIDTQYF.

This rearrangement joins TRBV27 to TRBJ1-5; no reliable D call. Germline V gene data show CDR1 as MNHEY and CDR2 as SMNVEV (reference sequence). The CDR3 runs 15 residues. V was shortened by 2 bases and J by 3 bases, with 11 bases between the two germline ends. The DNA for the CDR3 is TGTGCCAGCAGTTTAAGTAGAGGTATCAATCAGCCCCAGCATTTT. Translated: CASSLSRGINQPQHF.

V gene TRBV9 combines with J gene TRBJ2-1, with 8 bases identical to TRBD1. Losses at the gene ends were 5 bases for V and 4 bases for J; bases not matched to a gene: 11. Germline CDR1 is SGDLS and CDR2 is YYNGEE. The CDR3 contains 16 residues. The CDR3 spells CASSAPRQGLYNEQFF. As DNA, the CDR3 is TGTGCCAGCAGTGCCCCTCGACAGGGGCTGTACAATGAGCAGTTCTTC.

CDR3: CATSPGSMNEQFF. The CDR3 DNA is TGTGCCACCAGCCCCGGGTCTATGAATGAGCAGTTCTTC. The V and J genes are TRBV15 and TRBJ2-1; no definite D call. The CDR3 totals 13 residues. Germline values: CDR1 LNHNV, CDR2 YYDKDF (reference sequence). Trimming took off 5 bases at V and 7 bases at J, with 12 bases between the two ends.

CDR3 in amino acids: CASSQLRNSPLHF. As DNA, the CDR3 is TGTGCCAGCAGCCAATTGAGGAATTCACCCCTCCACTTT. The chain has TRBV3-1 (or the pseudogene TRBV3-2) and TRBJ1-6; D not certain. Germline CDR1 LGHDT, CDR2 YNNKEL (reference sequence). CDR3 length: 13 amino acids. V was shortened by 2 bases and J by 7 bases, with 6 bases between the two germline ends.

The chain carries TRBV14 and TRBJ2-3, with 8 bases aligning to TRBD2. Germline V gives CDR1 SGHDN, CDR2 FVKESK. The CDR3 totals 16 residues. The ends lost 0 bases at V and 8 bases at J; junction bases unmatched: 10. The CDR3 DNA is TGTGCCAGCAGCCAAGAGAGCGGGAGAACGGTTATTACGCAGTATTTT. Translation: CASSQESGRTVITQYF.

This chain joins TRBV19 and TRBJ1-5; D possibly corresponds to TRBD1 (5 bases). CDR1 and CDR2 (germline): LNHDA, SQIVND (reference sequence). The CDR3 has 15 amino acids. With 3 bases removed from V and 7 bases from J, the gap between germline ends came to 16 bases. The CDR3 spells CASSMVTGGWQPQHF. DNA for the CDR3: TGTGCCAGTAGTATGGTAACCGGGGGGTGGCAGCCCCAGCATTTT.

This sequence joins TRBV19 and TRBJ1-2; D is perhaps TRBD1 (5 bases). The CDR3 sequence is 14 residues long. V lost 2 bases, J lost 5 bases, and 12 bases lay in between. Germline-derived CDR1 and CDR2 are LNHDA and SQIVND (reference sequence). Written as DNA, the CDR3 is TGTGCCAGTAGTATATCAGGGAAAGGGTATGGCTACACCTTC. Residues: CASSISGKGYGYTF.

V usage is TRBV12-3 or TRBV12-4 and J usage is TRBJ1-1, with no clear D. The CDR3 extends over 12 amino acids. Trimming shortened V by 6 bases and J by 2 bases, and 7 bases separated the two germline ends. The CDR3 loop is CASRESNTEAFF. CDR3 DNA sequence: TGTGCCAGCAGGGAGAGTAACACTGAAGCTTTCTTT.

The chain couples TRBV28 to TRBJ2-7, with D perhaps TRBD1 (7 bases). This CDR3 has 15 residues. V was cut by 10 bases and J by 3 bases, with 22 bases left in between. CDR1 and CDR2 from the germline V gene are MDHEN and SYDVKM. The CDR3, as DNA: TGTGCCACCCAGCACGCGGGACAGTCGAACTACGAGCAGTACTTC. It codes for CATQHAGQSNYEQYF.

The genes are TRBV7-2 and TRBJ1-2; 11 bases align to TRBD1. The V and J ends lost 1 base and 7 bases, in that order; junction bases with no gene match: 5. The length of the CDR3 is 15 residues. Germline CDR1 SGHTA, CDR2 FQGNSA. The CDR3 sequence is CASSLDGQGALGYTF. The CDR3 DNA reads TGTGCCAGCAGCTTAGACGGACAGGGGGCGCTTGGCTACACCTTC.

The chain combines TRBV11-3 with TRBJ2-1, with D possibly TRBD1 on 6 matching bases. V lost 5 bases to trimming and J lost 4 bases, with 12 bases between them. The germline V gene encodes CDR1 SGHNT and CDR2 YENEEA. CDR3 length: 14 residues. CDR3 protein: CASSHDRIYNEQFF. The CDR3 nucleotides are TGTGCCAGCAGCCACGACAGGATATACAATGAGCAGTTCTTC.

CDR3 protein: CASSSRQNPNYGYTF. CDR3 in DNA: TGTGCCAGCAGCTCGCGACAGAATCCTAACTATGGCTACACCTTC. The J gene is TRBJ1-2, the V gene TRBV7-2, with D perhaps TRBD1 (5 bases). The V end lost 4 bases, the J end lost 0 bases, and 12 bases lay between the germline ends. Germline assignment: CDR1 SGHTA and CDR2 FQGNSA. The CDR3 has 15 amino acids. Complete variable domain (other parts from reference TRBV7-2 and TRBJ1-2): GAGVSQSPSNKVTEKGKDVELRCDPISGHTALYWYRQSLGQGLEFLIYFQGNSAPDKSGLPSDRFSAERTGGSVSTLTIQRTQQEDSAVYLCASSSRQNPNYGYTFGSGTRLTVV.

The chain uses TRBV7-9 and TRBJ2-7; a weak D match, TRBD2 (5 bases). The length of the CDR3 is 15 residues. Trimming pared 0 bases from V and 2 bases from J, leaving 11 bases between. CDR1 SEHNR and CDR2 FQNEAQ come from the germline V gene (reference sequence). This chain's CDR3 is CASSLAMAGTYEQYF. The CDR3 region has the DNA TGTGCCAGCAGCTTAGCTATGGCGGGCACCTACGAGCAGTACTTC.

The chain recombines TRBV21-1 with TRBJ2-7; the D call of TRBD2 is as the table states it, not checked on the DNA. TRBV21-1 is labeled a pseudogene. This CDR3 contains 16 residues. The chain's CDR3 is CASSKMRAGGPYEQYF. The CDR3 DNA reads TGTGCCAGCAGCAAAATGCGAGCGGGAGGGCCCTACGAGCAGTACTTC.

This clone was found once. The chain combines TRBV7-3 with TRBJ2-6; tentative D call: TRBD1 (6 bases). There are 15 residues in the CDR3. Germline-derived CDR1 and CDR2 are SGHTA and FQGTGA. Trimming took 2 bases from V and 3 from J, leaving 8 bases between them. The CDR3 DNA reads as TGTGCCAGCAGCTTACAGGGGCTTGGGGCCAACGTCCTGACTTTC. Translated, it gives CASSLQGLGANVLTF. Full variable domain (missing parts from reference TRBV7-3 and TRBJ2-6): GAGVSQTPSNKVTEKGKYVELRCDPISGHTALYWYRQSLGQGPEFLIYFQGTGAADDSGLPNDRFFAVRPEGSVSTLKIQRTERGDSAVYLCASSLQGLGANVLTFGAGSRLTVL.

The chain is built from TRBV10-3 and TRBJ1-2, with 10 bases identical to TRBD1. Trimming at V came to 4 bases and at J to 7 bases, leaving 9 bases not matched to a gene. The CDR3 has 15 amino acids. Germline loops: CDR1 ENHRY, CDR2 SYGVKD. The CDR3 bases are TGTGCCATCAGTGGGCCGGGACAGGGGAAGGTTGGCTACACCTTC. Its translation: CAISGPGQGKVGYTF.

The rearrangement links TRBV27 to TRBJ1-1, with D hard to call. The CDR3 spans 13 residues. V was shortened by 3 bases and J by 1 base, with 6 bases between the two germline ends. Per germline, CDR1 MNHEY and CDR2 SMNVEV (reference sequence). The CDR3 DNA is TGTGCCAGCAGTTTCCAAAAGAACACTGAAGCTTTCTTT. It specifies CASSFQKNTEAFF.

CDR3 DNA sequence: TGTGCCAGCACACTATTAAGCACAGATACGCAGTATTTT. Its protein is CASTLLSTDTQYF. This rearrangement joins TRBV5-8 to TRBJ2-3; D unresolved. The CDR3 is 13 residues long. Germline assignment: CDR1 SGHTS and CDR2 YDEGEE. V lost 6 bases and J lost 0, with 8 bases in between.

The CDR3 region is CASSPQPGGIYNEQFF. DNA of the CDR3: TGTGCCAGCAGCCCCCAGCCGGGGGGGATATACAATGAGCAGTTCTTC. The V call is TRBV7-3, the J call TRBJ2-1; TRBD2 matches 8 bases. Germline V gene lookup returns CDR1 SGHTA and CDR2 FQGTGA. J gave up 4 bases and V 5 bases, and 10 bases lay outside the gene matches. The CDR3 totals 16 residues.

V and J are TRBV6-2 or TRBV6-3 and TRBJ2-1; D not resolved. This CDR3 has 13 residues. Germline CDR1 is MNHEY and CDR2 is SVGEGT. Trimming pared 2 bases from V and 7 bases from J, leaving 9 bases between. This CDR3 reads CASSYANLNEQFF. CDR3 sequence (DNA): TGTGCCAGCAGTTACGCGAACTTGAATGAGCAGTTCTTC.

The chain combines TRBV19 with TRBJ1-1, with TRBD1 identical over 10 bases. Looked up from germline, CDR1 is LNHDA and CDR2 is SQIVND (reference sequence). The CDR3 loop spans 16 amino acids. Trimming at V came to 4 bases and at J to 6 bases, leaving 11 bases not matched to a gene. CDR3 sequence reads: CASSRLLGQGVSEAFF. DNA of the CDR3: TGTGCCAGTAGTAGATTGCTAGGACAGGGGGTATCTGAAGCTTTCTTT.

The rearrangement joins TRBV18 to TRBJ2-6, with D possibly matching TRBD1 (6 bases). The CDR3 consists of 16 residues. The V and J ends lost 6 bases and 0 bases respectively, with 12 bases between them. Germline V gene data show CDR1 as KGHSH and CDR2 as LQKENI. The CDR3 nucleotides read TGTGCCAGCTCGCCCACAGGGAACTCTGGGGCCAACGTCCTGACTTTC. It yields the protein CASSPTGNSGANVLTF.

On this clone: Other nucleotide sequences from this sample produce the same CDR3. The DNA for the CDR3 is TGTGCCAGCAGTGACAGGGGCAATCAGCCCCAGCATTTT. It translates to CASSDRGNQPQHF. The V call is TRBV6-1, the J call TRBJ1-5; weak D call: TRBD1 (5 bases). Germline loops: CDR1 MNHNS, CDR2 SASEGT. This CDR3 region has 13 residues. V lost 3 bases and J 2 bases, leaving 5 bases between the germline ends.

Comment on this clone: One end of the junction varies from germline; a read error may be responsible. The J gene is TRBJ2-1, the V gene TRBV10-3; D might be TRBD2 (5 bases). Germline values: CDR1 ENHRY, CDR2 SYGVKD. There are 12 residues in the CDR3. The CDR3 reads CAISSSYYEQFF. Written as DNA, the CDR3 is TGTGCCATCAGTTCTAGCTACTATGAGCAGTTCTTC.